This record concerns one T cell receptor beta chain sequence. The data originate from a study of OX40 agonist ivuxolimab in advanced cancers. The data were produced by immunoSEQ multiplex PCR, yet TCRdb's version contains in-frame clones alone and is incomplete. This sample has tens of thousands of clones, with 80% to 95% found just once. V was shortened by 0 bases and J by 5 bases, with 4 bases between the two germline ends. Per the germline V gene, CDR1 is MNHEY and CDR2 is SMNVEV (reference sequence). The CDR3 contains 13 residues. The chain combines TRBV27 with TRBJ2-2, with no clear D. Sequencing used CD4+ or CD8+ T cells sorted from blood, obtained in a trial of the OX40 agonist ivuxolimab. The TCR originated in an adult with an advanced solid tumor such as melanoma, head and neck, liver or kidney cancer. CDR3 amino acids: CASSLSLTGELFF. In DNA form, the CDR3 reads TGTGCCAGCAGTTTATCTCTGACCGGGGAGCTGTTTTTT.